This TCR beta chain was recovered during a study of control samples from healthy donors and cancer patients. Produced via immunoSEQ multiplex PCR; TCRdb's table is partial and in-frame only. The sample includes around 86,000 clones, 80% to 90% seen only once; the top ten take under 2.5%. Trimming at V came to 0 bases and at J to 10 bases, leaving 3 bases not matched to a gene. CDR1 SGHAT and CDR2 FQNNGV come from the germline V gene. This CDR3 spans 14 amino acids. Sequenced: PBMCs. The genes are TRBV11-2 and TRBJ1-6; TRBD1 aligns across 7 bases. The TCR sequence derives from a woman in her fifties or sixties with head and neck cancer. The CDR3 loop is CASSLERGRSPLHF. The CDR3 DNA is TGTGCCAGCAGCTTAGAGAGGGGGCGGTCACCCCTCCACTTT. Supplemented by reference TRBV11-2 and TRBJ1-6, the full variable domain reads EAGVAQSPRYKIIEKRQSVAFWCNPISGHATLYWYQQILGQGPKLLIQFQNNGVVDDSQLPKDRFSAERLKGVDSTLKIQPAKLEDSAVYLCASSLERGRSPLHFGNGTRLTVT.